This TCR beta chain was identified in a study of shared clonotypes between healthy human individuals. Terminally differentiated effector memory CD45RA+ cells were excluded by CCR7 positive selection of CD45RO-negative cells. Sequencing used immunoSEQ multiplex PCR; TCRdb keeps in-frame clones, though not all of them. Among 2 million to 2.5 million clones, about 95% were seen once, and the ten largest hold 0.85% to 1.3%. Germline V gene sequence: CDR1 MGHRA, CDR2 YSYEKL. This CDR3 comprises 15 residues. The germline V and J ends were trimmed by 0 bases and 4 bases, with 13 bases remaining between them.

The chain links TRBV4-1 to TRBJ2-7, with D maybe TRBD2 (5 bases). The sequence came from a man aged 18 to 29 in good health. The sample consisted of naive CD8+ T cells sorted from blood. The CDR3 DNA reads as TGCGCCAGCAGCCAAGATCAGGCGGGTGGATACGAGCAGTACTTC. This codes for CASSQDQAGGYEQYF.